What follows are 15 T cell receptor beta chains derived from one specimen sequenced in a study of T cells after yellow fever vaccination. Using its own MiXCR run on the 5' RACE reads, TCRdb lists one record per CDR3 protein. The sample has 150,000 to 200,000 distinct CDR3 sequences; around 9% are singletons. This specimen consisted of CD8+ T cells sorted from PBMCs, obtained 45 days after the yellow fever booster vaccination. The receptors originated from a young man who received the YFV17D yellow fever vaccine.

This clonotype was counted between two and nine times. This chain links TRBV6-5 with TRBJ1-3, with D hard to call. V was clipped by 2 bases and J by 0 bases, with 5 bases between them. CDR1 and CDR2 from the germline V gene are MNHEY and SVGAGI. The CDR3 consists of 14 residues. The CDR3 protein is CASSYTLSGNTIYF. The CDR3 bases are TGTGCCAGCAGTTACACCCTCTCTGGAAACACCATATATTTT.

This clonotype has ten or more counts. The chain's CDR3 is CASSQLEGFHGYTF. CDR3 nucleotides: TGTGCCAGCAGCCAATTGGAGGGTTTTCATGGCTACACCTTC. The chain carries TRBV16 and TRBJ1-2; no reliable D call. This CDR3 is built from 14 residues. V lost 1 base and J 6 bases, leaving 12 bases between the germline ends. Looked up from germline, CDR1 is KGHSY and CDR2 is FQNENV.

The V gene is TRBV9, the J gene TRBJ1-6; D unresolved. The germline gives CDR1 SGDLS, CDR2 YYNGEE. CDR3 length: 13 amino acids. V lost 3 bases and J 8 bases, leaving 9 bases between the germline ends. Written as DNA, the CDR3 is TGTGCCAGCAGCGCATCTTTGGATTCACCCCTCCACTTT. Amino acids: CASSASLDSPLHF.

The chain recombines TRBV5-1 with TRBJ2-5; 10 bases are a match to TRBD1. The CDR3 extends over 15 amino acids. CDR1 SGHRS and CDR2 YFSETQ come from the germline V gene. The V and J ends lost 2 bases and 2 bases, in that order; junction bases with no gene match: 3. CDR3 amino acids: CASSFRDRGQETQYF. The CDR3 nucleotides are TGCGCCAGCAGCTTCCGGGACAGGGGACAAGAGACCCAGTACTTC.

Worth noting for this clonotype: A read error may explain this, as a much larger clone is one base away. Here the CDR3 omits its conserved ending phenylalanine or tryptophan, so a read error is the likely source. The V gene is TRBV5-1, the J gene TRBJ2-2; D is perhaps TRBD1 or TRBD2 (5 bases each). V gave up 4 bases and J gave up 5 bases, with 18 bases separating them. The CDR3 totals 16 residues. Germline CDR1 reads SGHRS; CDR2 reads YFSETQ. CDR3 DNA sequence: TGCGCCAGCAGCGCTCCCGAGGGGCTTTTTACCGGGGAGCTGTTTTGT. Residues: CASSAPEGLFTGELFC.

This clonotype was observed a few times. V usage is TRBV3-1 and J usage is TRBJ2-2; 11 nucleotides agree with TRBD1. Looked up from germline, CDR1 is LGHDT and CDR2 is YNNKEL (reference sequence). There are 17 residues in the CDR3. V was pared by 1 base and J by 3 bases, with 4 bases of the junction left unmatched. CDR3 in amino acids: CASSQVGQGEYTGELFF. In DNA form, the CDR3 reads TGTGCCAGCAGCCAAGTGGGACAGGGGGAATACACCGGGGAGCTGTTTTTT.

This clonotype has at least ten counts. The chain couples TRBV29-1 to TRBJ1-2; perhaps TRBD1 as D (5 bases). V dropped 0 bases and J dropped 8 bases, with 16 bases sitting between them. Germline V gene sequence: CDR1 SQVTM, CDR2 ANQGSEA. CDR3 length: 14 amino acids. This CDR3 is CSVEDRRGVKGYTF. DNA for the CDR3: TGCAGCGTTGAAGATCGGCGGGGCGTCAAGGGCTACACCTTC.

This clonotype was seen a handful of times. This chain links TRBV9 with TRBJ2-7; 8 nucleotides agree with TRBD2. The V and J ends lost 2 bases and 4 bases, in that order; junction bases with no gene match: 5. The CDR3 spans 14 residues. Germline assignment: CDR1 SGDLS and CDR2 YYNGEE. The CDR3 spells CASSVTGLGYEQYF. CDR3 coding DNA: TGTGCCAGCAGCGTTACGGGACTAGGTTACGAGCAGTACTTC.

CDR3 in amino acids: CASSQVARVAPDTQYF. CDR3 coding DNA: TGCGCCAGCAGCCAAGTCGCGAGAGTAGCCCCAGATACGCAGTATTTT. The chain couples TRBV4-1 to TRBJ2-3; D remains ambiguous. Germline V gene sequence: CDR1 MGHRA, CDR2 YSYEKL. This CDR3 has 16 residues. Trimming took off 1 base at V and 4 bases at J, with 15 bases between the two ends.

The genes are TRBV13 and TRBJ2-3; 10 bases match TRBD2. The CDR3 is 18 amino acids. Trimming cost V 1 base and J 0 bases; bases outside gene matches: 7. Germline V CDR1 and CDR2: PRHDT, FYEKMQ (reference sequence). The CDR3 sequence is CASSLELAGPSSTDTQYF. The CDR3 DNA sequence: TGTGCCAGCAGCTTAGAACTAGCGGGGCCCTCTAGCACAGATACGCAGTATTTT.

This clonotype appeared a few times. This rearrangement joins TRBV15 to TRBJ2-7; no clear D gene. Per the germline V gene, CDR1 is LNHNV and CDR2 is YYDKDF (reference sequence). CDR3 size: 14 residues. V gave up 3 bases and J gave up 1 base, with 10 bases separating them. As DNA, the CDR3 is TGTGCCACCAGCAGTTCCAGTGGTTCCTACGAGCAGTACTTC. Translating it yields CATSSSSGSYEQYF.

Turning to this clonotype: A much more abundant neighbour one base away suggests this may be a read error. This rearrangement joins TRBV12-3 or TRBV12-4 to TRBJ2-1; D remains unclear. The CDR3 is 12 amino acids. The CDR3 DNA follows: TGTACCAGCAGTCCCGGCGGAAATGAGCAGTTCTTC. Residues: CTSSPGGNEQFF.

This clonotype has ten or more counts. The V gene is TRBV10-3, the J gene TRBJ2-3, with TRBD2 identical over 10 bases. The CDR3 loop spans 14 amino acids. The ends lost 7 bases at V and 5 bases at J; junction bases unmatched: 6. Germline V gene data show CDR1 as ENHRY and CDR2 as SYGVKD. The CDR3 nucleotides are TGTGCCATCACCCAGCGGGGGGGCCTAGATACGCAGTATTTT. Encoded protein: CAITQRGGLDTQYF.

The rearrangement links TRBV30 to TRBJ2-1; 8 bases map to TRBD2. This CDR3 is built from 13 residues. The germline gives CDR1 GTSNPN, CDR2 SVGIG (reference sequence). V trimming: 3 bases; J trimming: 7 bases; junction bases outside the gene matches: 5. The CDR3 DNA is TGTGCCTGGAGCATAGGCGGGGGGAATGAGCAGTTCTTC. Protein: CAWSIGGGNEQFF. The variable domain in full, with the rest retrieved from reference TRBV30 and TRBJ2-1, is SQTIHQWPATLVQPVGSPLSLECTVEGTSNPNLYWYRQAAGRGLQLLFYSVGIGQISSEVPQNLSASRPQDRQFILSSKKLLLSDSGFYLCAWSIGGGNEQFFGPGTRLTVL.

CDR3 nucleotide sequence: TGTGCCAGCAGTTACTCGACCGCCGGAGAGACCCAGTACTTC. Its translation: CASSYSTAGETQYF. The chain combines TRBV6-2 or TRBV6-3 with TRBJ2-5, with no clear D. CDR3 length equals 14 residues. Germline lookup yields CDR1 MNHEY and CDR2 SVGEGT. Trimming cost V 0 bases and J 4 bases, with 9 bases left between them.